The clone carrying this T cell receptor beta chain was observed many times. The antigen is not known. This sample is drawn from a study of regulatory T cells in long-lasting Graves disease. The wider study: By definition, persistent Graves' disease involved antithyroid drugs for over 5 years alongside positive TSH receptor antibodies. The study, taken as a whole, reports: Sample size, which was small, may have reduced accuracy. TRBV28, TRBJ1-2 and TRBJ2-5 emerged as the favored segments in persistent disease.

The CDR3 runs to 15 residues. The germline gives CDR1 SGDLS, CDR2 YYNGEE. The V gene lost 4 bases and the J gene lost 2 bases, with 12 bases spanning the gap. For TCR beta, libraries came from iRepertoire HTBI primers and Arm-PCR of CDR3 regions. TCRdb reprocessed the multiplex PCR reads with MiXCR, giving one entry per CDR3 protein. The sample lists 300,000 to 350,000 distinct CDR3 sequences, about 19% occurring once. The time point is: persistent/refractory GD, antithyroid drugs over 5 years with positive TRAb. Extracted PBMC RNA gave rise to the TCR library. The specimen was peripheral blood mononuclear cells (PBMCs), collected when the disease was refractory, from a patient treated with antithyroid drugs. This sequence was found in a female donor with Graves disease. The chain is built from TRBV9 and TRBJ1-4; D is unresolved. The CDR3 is CASSPRLLTNEKLFF. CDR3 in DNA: TGTGCCAGCAGCCCTCGACTGCTTACTAATGAAAAACTGTTTTTT.